The 25 T cell receptor beta chains below were found in one sample sequenced in a study of post-analysis software for immune sequencing data. The study, taken as a whole, reports: Controls had lower frequencies than patients of about 5 TRBV segments, which included TRBV5-6, TRBV5-1 and TRBV20-1.

Antigens of these TCRs are unknown. Unique molecular identifiers had been added to the TCR beta cDNA libraries. TCRdb called the PCR reads again in MiXCR, with one record for every CDR3 protein. The sample includes 650,000 to 850,000 distinct CDR3 sequences, around 45% of them seen just once. Sequences were obtained from blood. Receptors were obtained from a girl aged 5-17 years with multiple sclerosis.

CDR3 nucleotides: TGTGCCAGCAGCCTACTTCCCCCAGGTACCGGGGAGCTGTTTTTT. Residues: CASSLLPPGTGELFF. The rearrangement links TRBV6-5 to TRBJ2-2; D not certain. This CDR3 has 15 residues. V lost 6 bases and J 5 bases, leaving 16 bases between the germline ends. Germline CDR1 and CDR2: MNHEY and SVGAGI.

This sequence joins TRBV5-1 and TRBJ2-1; 9 positions match TRBD1. The CDR3 has 15 amino acids. Trimming removed 1 base from V and 10 bases from J; junction bases left unmatched: 9. Looked up from germline, CDR1 is SGHRS and CDR2 is YFSETQ. In DNA, the CDR3 is TGCGCCAGCAGCTTGAGGGGACAGGGACTCTTGGAGCAGTTCTTC. Translation gives CASSLRGQGLLEQFF.

The sample holds a few counts of this clonotype. The rearrangement joins TRBV30 to TRBJ2-7; D remains unclear. The length of the CDR3 is 14 residues. Trimming stripped 0 bases from V and 7 bases from J, with 16 bases between. CDR1 is GTSNPN and CDR2 is SVGIG in the germline V gene (reference sequence). The CDR3 spells CAWSVPRSYQEQYF. The CDR3 nucleotides read TGTGCCTGGAGTGTACCCAGGAGCTACCAAGAGCAGTACTTC.

This clonotype was counted a few times. The chain links TRBV4-2 to TRBJ2-6, with D perhaps TRBD1 (6 bases). The CDR3 extends over 17 amino acids. V was trimmed by 3 bases and J by 4 bases, leaving 16 bases between them. CDR1 and CDR2 (germline): LGHNA, YNFKEQ. In nucleotides, the CDR3 is TGTGCCAGCAGCCACCAAACAGGGTCGTTGGGGGCCAACGTCCTGACTTTC. Encoded protein: CASSHQTGSLGANVLTF.

This chain links TRBV6-6 with TRBJ1-1, with 10 bases fitting TRBD1. The germline V gene has CDR1 MNHNY and CDR2 SVGAGI (reference sequence). V shed 5 bases and J 0 bases; nucleotides not matched to a gene: 9. The CDR3 is 17 residues long. The CDR3 DNA follows: TGTGCCAGCAGTACCATGACAGGGGGCGGGATGAACACTGAAGCTTTCTTT. Amino acid sequence: CASSTMTGGGMNTEAFF.

CDR3 sequence reads: CSARGVSKSYEQYF. The CDR3 nucleotides are TGCAGTGCTAGGGGGGTCTCGAAATCCTACGAGCAGTACTTC. V gene TRBV20-1 combines with J gene TRBJ2-7; tentatively, D is TRBD1 or TRBD2 (5 bases each). This CDR3 spans 14 amino acids. Trimming took off 3 bases at V and 1 base at J, with 13 bases between the two ends. Germline values: CDR1 DFQATT, CDR2 SNEGSKA (reference sequence).

The CDR3 sequence is CASSLRPTGATIQETQYF. For the CDR3, the DNA is TGCGCCAGCAGCCTACGGCCTACAGGGGCGACGATTCAAGAGACCCAGTACTTC. V and J are TRBV5-1 and TRBJ2-5; 7 nucleotides line up with TRBD1. V was pared by 4 bases and J by 2 bases, with 17 bases of the junction left unmatched. There are 18 residues in the CDR3. Germline V gene sequence: CDR1 SGHRS, CDR2 YFSETQ.

The chain has TRBV28 and TRBJ2-5; 8 positions match TRBD1. V trimming: 6 bases; J trimming: 11 bases; junction bases outside the gene matches: 8. The CDR3 is 12 amino acids. The V gene's germline CDR1 is MDHEN and CDR2 SYDVKM. The CDR3: CASSRDRWEQYF. The CDR3 coding sequence is TGTGCCAGCAGCCGGGACAGGTGGGAGCAGTACTTC.

The chain couples TRBV6-6 to TRBJ2-1; possibly TRBD1 for D (6 bases). Deletions cut 4 bases from V and 9 bases from J, with 13 bases between. This CDR3 is built from 13 residues. CDR1 and CDR2 from the germline V gene are MNHNY and SVGAGI (reference sequence). CDR3 in DNA: TGTGCCAGCAGTTTCCTAAAAGGGGGTGAGCAGTTCTTC. Translated: CASSFLKGGEQFF.

This rearrangement joins TRBV7-6 to TRBJ1-2, with unresolved D. This CDR3 is built from 21 residues. Trimming stripped 3 bases from V and 3 bases from J, with 32 bases between. CDR1 is SGHVS, CDR2 FNYEAQ, per germline. The CDR3 loop reads CASSFSEGVADGRQLHYGYTF. The DNA for the CDR3 is TGTGCCAGCAGCTTTAGTGAGGGTGTCGCCGATGGGAGACAACTTCACTATGGCTACACCTTC.

CDR3 bases: TGTGCCATCAGCCCCGGTGGTGGGGGCAATGAGCAGTTCTTC. Protein product: CAISPGGGGNEQFF. The V call is TRBV10-3, the J call TRBJ2-1; D could derive from TRBD1 or TRBD2 (5 bases each). Germline CDR1 is ENHRY and CDR2 is SYGVKD. The CDR3 runs to 14 residues. V was clipped by 6 bases and J by 6 bases, with 15 bases between them.

The chain is built from TRBV15 and TRBJ1-4, with TRBD1 matching over 8 bases. Germline trimming cut 5 bases from V and 7 bases from J; bases unmatched to any gene: 9. CDR1 is LNHNV, CDR2 YYDKDF, per germline (reference sequence). The CDR3 sequence is 15 residues long. CDR3 protein: CATSGGGQGREKLFF. The CDR3 nucleotides are TGTGCCACCAGCGGGGGAGGACAGGGTCGTGAAAAACTGTTTTTT.

In this sample, this clonotype turned up a few times. The chain has TRBV6-6 and TRBJ1-2; 8 bases match TRBD1. CDR1 is MNHNY, CDR2 SVGAGI, per germline (reference sequence). Losses at the gene ends were 6 bases for V and 1 base for J; bases not matched to a gene: 7. There are 15 residues in the CDR3. This CDR3 reads CASRRQGTLNYGYTF. CDR3 DNA: TGTGCCAGCAGAAGACAGGGGACCCTTAACTATGGCTACACCTTC.

This clonotype has only one observation. The CDR3 is CSAETHVRTGSTDTQYF. DNA for the CDR3: TGCAGTGCCGAAACCCATGTCCGGACAGGGAGCACAGATACGCAGTATTTT. This chain joins TRBV20-1 and TRBJ2-3; TRBD1 matches at 8 bases. Germline CDR1 reads DFQATT; CDR2 reads SNEGSKA (reference sequence). CDR3 size: 17 residues. The ends lost 6 bases at V and 0 bases at J; junction bases unmatched: 14.

A few counts support this clonotype. The V call is TRBV6-5, the J call TRBJ2-5; 8 nucleotides line up with TRBD2. The CDR3 loop spans 15 amino acids. V was pared by 3 bases and J by 2 bases, with 5 bases of the junction left unmatched. Looked up from germline, CDR1 is MNHEY and CDR2 is SVGAGI. CDR3 DNA sequence: TGTGCCAGCAGTTATTTACCGGGAGGGCAAGAGACCCAGTACTTC. It translates to CASSYLPGGQETQYF.

This chain connects TRBV5-1 to TRBJ2-1, with D perhaps assigned TRBD1 or TRBD2 (5 bases each). CDR1 is SGHRS, CDR2 YFSETQ, per germline. V was trimmed by 4 bases and J by 7 bases, leaving 18 bases between them. The CDR3 has 15 amino acids. Here the CDR3 DNA reads TGCGCCAGCAGCCCCTGGGACGGTTCCGTTAATGAGCAGTTCTTC. Its protein product is CASSPWDGSVNEQFF. Drawing the rest from reference TRBV5-1 and TRBJ2-1, the complete variable domain is KAGVTQTPRYLIKTRGQQVTLSCSPISGHRSVSWYQQTPGQGLQFLFEYFSETQRNKGNFPGRFSGRQFSNSRSEMNVSTLELGDSALYLCASSPWDGSVNEQFFGPGTRLTVL.

The table lists this clonotype with a few counts. The chain uses TRBV19 and TRBJ2-1; TRBD2 matches at 10 bases. V shed 0 bases and J 3 bases; nucleotides not matched to a gene: 5. CDR1 LNHDA and CDR2 SQIVND come from the germline V gene (reference sequence). The CDR3 consists of 17 residues. CDR3 protein: CASSIDGGLADYNEQFF. The CDR3 region has the DNA TGTGCCAGTAGTATAGATGGCGGACTAGCGGACTACAATGAGCAGTTCTTC. Looking up the rest from reference TRBV19 and TRBJ2-1 gives the full variable domain: DGGITQSPKYLFRKEGQNVTLSCEQNLNHDAMYWYRQDPGQGLRLIYYSQIVNDFQKGDIAEGYSVSREKKESFPLTVTSAQKNPTAFYLCASSIDGGLADYNEQFFGPGTRLTVL.

About this clonotype: A much bigger clone sits one base away, suggesting this may be a read error. CDR3 protein: CASSQGDCAEQYF. DNA for the CDR3: TGCGCCAGCAGCCAGGGAGACTGTGCCGAGCAGTACTTC. The chain employs TRBV4-1 and TRBJ2-7, with D perhaps matching TRBD2 (5 bases). Germline V gene lookup returns CDR1 MGHRA and CDR2 YSYEKL. Trimming took off 3 bases at V and 6 bases at J, with 12 bases between the two ends. The CDR3 has 13 residues.

The J gene is TRBJ2-7, the V gene TRBV7-8, with 8 bases aligning to TRBD1. V was pared by 6 bases and J by 1 base, with 5 bases of the junction left unmatched. Germline values: CDR1 SGHVS, CDR2 FQNEAQ. The CDR3 loop spans 14 amino acids. The CDR3 sequence: CASRARTGSYEQYF. The CDR3 DNA reads TGTGCCAGCAGGGCCCGGACAGGGTCCTACGAGCAGTACTTC. Filled out from reference TRBV7-8 and TRBJ2-7, the complete variable domain reads GAGVSQSPRYKVAKRGQDVALRCDPISGHVSLFWYQQALGQGPEFLTYFQNEAQLDKSGLPSDRFFAERPEGSVSTLKIQRTQQEDSAVYLCASRARTGSYEQYFGPGTRLTVT.

The chain links TRBV6-5 to TRBJ2-2; weak D call: TRBD2 (6 bases). Germline lookup yields CDR1 MNHEY and CDR2 SVGAGI. CDR3 size: 16 residues. V shed 4 bases and J shed 0 bases, with 12 bases lying between them. DNA for the CDR3: TGTGCCAGCAGTTTGGGACTTCCCGCGAACACCGGGGAGCTGTTTTTT. Its protein is CASSLGLPANTGELFF.

This clonotype was counted a few times. The chain carries TRBV28 and TRBJ2-1; TRBD1 matches at 11 bases. CDR3 length: 15 amino acids. Per germline, CDR1 MDHEN and CDR2 SYDVKM. Germline trimming cut 4 bases from V and 6 bases from J; bases unmatched to any gene: 5. The CDR3 coding sequence is TGTGCCAGCAGTTGGACAGGGGGCGGAATCAATGAGCAGTTCTTC. It codes for CASSWTGGGINEQFF.

This chain joins TRBV27 and TRBJ2-1, with D hard to call. V was trimmed by 0 bases and J by 5 bases, leaving 5 bases between them. The CDR3 spans 13 residues. Germline V gene lookup returns CDR1 MNHEY and CDR2 SMNVEV (reference sequence). The CDR3 region is CASSLSSDNEQFF. The CDR3 region has the DNA TGTGCCAGCAGTTTATCGTCCGACAATGAGCAGTTCTTC.

The table lists this clonotype with a few counts. This rearrangement joins TRBV7-3 to TRBJ2-1; D is possibly TRBD2 (5 bases). Germline lookup yields CDR1 SGHTA and CDR2 FQGTGA. The length of the CDR3 is 15 residues. The ends were cut back, 5 bases at V and 2 bases at J, with 13 bases in the middle. CDR3 loop: CASSLDIGTYNEQFF. In nucleotides, the CDR3 is TGTGCCAGCAGCCTCGATATCGGGACCTACAATGAGCAGTTCTTC.

The CDR3 region is CASTTRAGEQYF. The CDR3 DNA sequence: TGTGCCAGCACTACCAGAGCCGGCGAGCAGTACTTC. The chain combines TRBV6-6 with TRBJ2-7; D not certain. CDR3 length: 12 residues. The V and J ends lost 7 bases and 6 bases respectively, with 13 bases between them. Germline CDR1 is MNHNY and CDR2 is SVGAGI (reference sequence).

The chain combines TRBV7-9 with TRBJ2-7; TRBD2 matches at 9 bases. The CDR3 is 17 amino acids. In germline, CDR1 is SEHNR, CDR2 FQNEAQ (reference sequence). Trimming removed 1 base from V and 7 bases from J; junction bases left unmatched: 14. The CDR3 nucleotides read TGTGCCAGCAGCTTAGGGCTCGGACTAGCGCCCTACAATGAGCAGTACTTC. Translating gives CASSLGLGLAPYNEQYF.